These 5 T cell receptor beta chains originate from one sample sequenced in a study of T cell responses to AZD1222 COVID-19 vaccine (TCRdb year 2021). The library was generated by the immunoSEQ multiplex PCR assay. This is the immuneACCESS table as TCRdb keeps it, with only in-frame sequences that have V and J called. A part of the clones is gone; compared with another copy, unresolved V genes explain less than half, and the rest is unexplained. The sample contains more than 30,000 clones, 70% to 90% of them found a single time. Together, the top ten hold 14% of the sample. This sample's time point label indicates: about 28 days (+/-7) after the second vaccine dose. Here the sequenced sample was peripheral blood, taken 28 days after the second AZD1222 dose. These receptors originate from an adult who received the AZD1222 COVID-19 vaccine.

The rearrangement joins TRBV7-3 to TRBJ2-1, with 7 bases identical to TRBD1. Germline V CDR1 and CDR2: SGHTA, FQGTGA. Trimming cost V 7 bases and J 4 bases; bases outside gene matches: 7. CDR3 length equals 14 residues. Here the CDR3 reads CASIGTDRYNEQFF. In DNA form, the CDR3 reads TGTGCCAGCATTGGGACAGATAGATACAATGAGCAGTTCTTC.

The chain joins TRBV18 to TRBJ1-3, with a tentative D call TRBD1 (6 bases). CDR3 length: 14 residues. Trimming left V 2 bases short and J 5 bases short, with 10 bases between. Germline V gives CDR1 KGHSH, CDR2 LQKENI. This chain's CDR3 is CASSPGTQRNTIYF. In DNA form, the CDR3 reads TGTGCCAGCTCACCAGGGACACAGAGAAACACCATATATTTT. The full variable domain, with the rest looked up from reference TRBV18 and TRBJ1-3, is NAGVMQNPRHLVRRRGQEARLRCSPMKGHSHVYWYRQLPEEGLKFMVYLQKENIIDESGMPKERFSAEFPKEGPSILRIQQVVRGDSAAYFCASSPGTQRNTIYFGEGSWLTVV.

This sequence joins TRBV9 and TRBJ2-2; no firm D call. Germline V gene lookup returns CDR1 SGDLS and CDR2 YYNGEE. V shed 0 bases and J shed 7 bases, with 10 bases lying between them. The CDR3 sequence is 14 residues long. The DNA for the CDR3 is TGTGCCAGCAGCGTAGAGGAGAGGATCGGGGAGCTGTTTTTT. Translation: CASSVEERIGELFF.

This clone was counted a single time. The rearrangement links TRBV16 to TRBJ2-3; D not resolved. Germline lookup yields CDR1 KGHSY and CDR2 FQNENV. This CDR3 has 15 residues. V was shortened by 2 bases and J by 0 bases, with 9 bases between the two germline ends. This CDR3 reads CASSQGSRSTDTQYF. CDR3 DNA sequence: TGTGCCAGCAGCCAAGGGTCCCGGAGCACAGATACGCAGTATTTT.

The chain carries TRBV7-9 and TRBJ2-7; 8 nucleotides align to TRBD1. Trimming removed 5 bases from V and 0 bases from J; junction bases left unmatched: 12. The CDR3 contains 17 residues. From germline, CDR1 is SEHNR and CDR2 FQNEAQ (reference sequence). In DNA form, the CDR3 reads TGTGCCAGCAGCATAATAGCCGGGACAGGCCACTCCTACGAGCAGTACTTC. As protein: CASSIIAGTGHSYEQYF.